The text below deals with one T cell receptor (beta chain). As processed by the authors: Using reference gene primer amplification, nucleated cell counts were estimated. Method: immunoSEQ multiplex PCR; TCRdb's copy keeps in-frame clones and lacks some. V and J calls and clone size are as listed in that table; D and trimming were resolved from the DNA. The sample shows roughly 70,000 clones, around 81% of them seen only once. These data belong to a study of blood T cell repertoires in COVID-19. Study overall: The United States, Italy and Spain provided the acute and convalescent COVID-19 samples. Sample material is recorded as cDNA or gDNA derived from T cells, B-cell-depleted T cells, or PBMCs.

Germline CDR1 LNHDA, CDR2 SQIVND (reference sequence). CDR3 length: 16 residues. With 3 bases removed from V and 2 bases from J, the gap between germline ends came to 14 bases. The material sequenced was peripheral blood. The V and J genes are TRBV19 and TRBJ1-3; the D is unclear. The receptor was isolated from a human donor in a cohort sampled during active COVID-19. Here the CDR3 reads CASSMMDRRAGNTIYF. CDR3 DNA: TGTGCCAGTAGTATGATGGACCGGAGGGCTGGAAACACCATATATTTT.